This is a list of T cell receptor beta chains from one sample in a study of T-cell memory formation after mild COVID-19. TCRdb called the 5' RACE reads again in MiXCR, with one record for every CDR3 protein. Of roughly 580,000 distinct CDR3 sequences listed, around 17% are singletons. Material: PBMCs or a T cell subset sorted from them (not recorded which). The receptors come from an adult woman who had mild COVID-19 (a few samples of this study predate the infection). Cell type and time point are not known. Each CDR3 is given with its conserved first and last residue. A D gene is named only where the DNA matches it firmly. Clone size is not always given. Where it is, it says once, few, many or a class for expanded clones.

TRBJ2-1,TRBV4-2,.,TRBD2,CASSPSSGGHGDSEQFF,TGTGCCAGCAGCCCATCTAGCGGGGGCCACGGGGACTCTGAGCAGTTCTTC
TRBJ2-1,TRBV29-1,many,.,CSARTGDEQFF,TGCAGCGCCCGAACGGGGGATGAGCAGTTCTTC
TRBJ1-1,TRBV5-6,.,.,CASSPSVKNTEAFF,TGTGCCAGCAGCCCTAGTGTCAAGAACACTGAAGCTTTCTTT
TRBJ1-3,TRBV4-3,.,.,CASSQVVDYSGNTIYF,TGCGCCAGCAGCCAAGTTGTGGACTACTCTGGAAACACCATATATTTT
TRBJ2-7,TRBV12-3/TRBV12-4,.,.,CASSIFGGFSEQYF,TGTGCCAGCAGTATTTTCGGGGGCTTTAGCGAGCAGTACTTC
TRBJ2-1,TRBV13,many,TRBD1,CASSPGGGNEQFF,TGTGCCAGCAGCCCAGGGGGCGGGAATGAGCAGTTCTTC
TRBJ2-2,TRBV9,few,TRBD1,CASSSFGQGQGTGELFF,TGTGCCAGCAGCTCCTTTGGACAGGGTCAAGGGACCGGGGAGCTGTTTTTT
TRBJ2-3,TRBV6-2/TRBV6-3,.,TRBD1,CASSYRTGEFRLYF,TGTGCCAGCAGTTACCGGACAGGAGAGTTTCGCCTGTATTTT
TRBJ2-7,TRBV3-1,few,TRBD1,CASSQASGGQEQYF,TGTGCCAGCAGCCAAGCTTCAGGGGGCCAAGAGCAGTACTTC
TRBJ2-1,TRBV21-1,few,.,CASSAPGGTSGRRRTYNEQFF,TGTGCCAGCAGCGCACCAGGCGGGACTAGCGGGAGAAGGAGGACCTACAATGAGCAGTTCTTC
TRBJ2-1,TRBV21-1,.,.,CASSVRPGTLTSGAHEQFF,TGTGCCAGCAGCGTCCGTCCAGGTACTCTGACTAGCGGAGCCCATGAGCAGTTCTTC
TRBJ1-6,TRBV4-2,many,TRBD1,CASSPDRVIAVVKSPLHF,TGTGCCAGCAGCCCGGACAGGGTAATTGCTGTGGTAAAATCACCCCTCCACTTT
TRBJ1-5,TRBV7-2,few,.,CASSPDMGPHNQPQHF,TGTGCCAGCAGCCCCGACATGGGACCACACAATCAGCCCCAGCATTTT
TRBJ2-2,TRBV7-2,.,.,CASSFEPPGTTGELFF,TGTGCCAGCAGCTTTGAACCACCCGGGACTACCGGGGAGCTGTTTTTT
TRBJ2-7,TRBV12-3/TRBV12-4,.,.,CASSYSNEQYF,TGTGCCAGCAGTTATAGCAACGAGCAGTACTTC
TRBJ1-1,TRBV7-9,once,TRBD1,CASSLESGGRTTEAFF,TGTGCCAGCAGCTTAGAGTCAGGGGGGCGTACCACTGAAGCTTTCTTT
TRBJ2-1,TRBV4-2,.,.,CASSQTRDNEQFF,TGTGCCAGCAGCCAAACGCGGGACAATGAGCAGTTCTTC
TRBJ2-7,TRBV7-8,few,.,CASSSQGGGPEQYF,TGTGCCAGCAGCTCCCAGGGGGGGGGTCCCGAGCAGTACTTC
TRBJ2-1,TRBV12-3/TRBV12-4,.,TRBD2,CASRAASGGYNEQFF,TGTGCCAGCAGGGCTGCTAGCGGGGGATACAATGAGCAGTTCTTC
TRBJ1-4,TRBV5-1,.,TRBD1,CASSSGGQGAGEKLFF,TGCGCCAGCAGCTCCGGAGGGCAGGGGGCAGGTGAAAAACTGTTTTTT
TRBJ1-3,TRBV30,.,.,CAWSVSGGLTGNTIYF,TGTGCCTGGAGTGTTTCTGGGGGATTAACCGGAAACACCATATATTTT
TRBJ2-7,TRBV29-1,.,.,CSVEDPPYEQYF,TGCAGCGTCGAGGACCCGCCATACGAGCAGTACTTC
TRBJ2-3,TRBV2,.,.,CASSDDGYTDTQYF,TGTGCCAGCAGTGACGACGGGTACACAGATACGCAGTATTTT
TRBJ1-1,TRBV7-8,once,.,CASSLSRYQNTEAFF,TGTGCCAGCAGCTTAAGCAGATATCAGAACACTGAAGCTTTCTTT
TRBJ2-3,TRBV4-1,.,.,CASSQDYVAGLTDTQYF,TGCGCCAGCAGCCAAGATTATGTTGCGGGGTTAACAGATACGCAGTATTTT
TRBJ1-2,TRBV6-1,.,.,CASRQSGAHGYTF,TGTGCCAGTCGCCAGTCAGGGGCGCATGGCTACACCTTC
TRBJ2-1,TRBV4-1,.,.,CASSPREYDGEQFF,TGCGCCAGCAGCCCCAGGGAGTATGATGGTGAGCAGTTCTTC
TRBJ2-6,TRBV12-3/TRBV12-4,few,TRBD1,CASMDRGISGANVLTF,TGTGCCAGCATGGACAGGGGGATCTCTGGGGCCAACGTCCTGACTTTC
TRBJ2-1,TRBV3-1,few,TRBD2,CASSLTSGSDEQFF,TGTGCCAGCAGCCTGACTAGCGGGAGTGATGAGCAGTTCTTC
TRBJ2-7,TRBV11-3,few,.,CASSLAVVGSYEQYF,TGTGCCAGCAGCTTAGCGGTAGTCGGCTCCTACGAGCAGTACTTC
TRBJ2-4,TRBV29-1,.,.,CSDDTKGDIQYF,TGCAGCGACGACACGAAGGGAGACATTCAGTACTTC
TRBJ2-7,TRBV5-1,few,.,CASSFVGYEQYF,TGCGCCAGCAGCTTCGTAGGCTACGAGCAGTACTTC
TRBJ2-6,TRBV12-3/TRBV12-4,.,.,CASSRVGGANVLTF,TGTGCCAGCAGCCGGGTTGGGGGGGCCAACGTCCTGACTTTC
TRBJ2-5,TRBV19,.,.,CASSMGGSNQETQYF,TGTGCCAGTAGTATGGGTGGCAGCAACCAAGAGACCCAGTACTTC
TRBJ1-2,TRBV7-8,few,.,CASSLEGHYGYTF,TGTGCCAGCAGCTTAGAGGGGCACTATGGCTACACCTTC
TRBJ2-5,TRBV5-4,.,.,CASSWASGRETQYF,TGTGCCAGCAGCTGGGCTTCGGGGAGGGAGACCCAGTACTTC